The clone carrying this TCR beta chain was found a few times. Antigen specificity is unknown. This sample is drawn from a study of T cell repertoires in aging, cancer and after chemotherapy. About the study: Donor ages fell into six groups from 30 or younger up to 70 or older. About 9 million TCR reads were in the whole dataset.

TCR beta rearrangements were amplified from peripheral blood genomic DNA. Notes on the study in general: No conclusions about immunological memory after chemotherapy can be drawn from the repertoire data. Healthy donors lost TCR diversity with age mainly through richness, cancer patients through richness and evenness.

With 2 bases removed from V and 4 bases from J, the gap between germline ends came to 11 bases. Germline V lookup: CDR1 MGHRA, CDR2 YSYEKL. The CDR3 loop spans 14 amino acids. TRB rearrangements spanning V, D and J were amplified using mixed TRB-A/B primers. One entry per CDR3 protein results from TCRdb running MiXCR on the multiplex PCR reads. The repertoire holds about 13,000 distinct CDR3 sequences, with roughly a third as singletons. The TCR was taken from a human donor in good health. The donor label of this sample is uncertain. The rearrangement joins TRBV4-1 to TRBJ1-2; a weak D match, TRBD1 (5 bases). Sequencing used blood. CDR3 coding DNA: TGCGCCAGCAGCCAATGGGGGAAACTCTATGGCTACACCTTC. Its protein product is CASSQWGKLYGYTF.